The rows below give T cell receptor beta chains drawn from one sample of a study of T-cell reconstitution after alpha-beta-depleted transplantation in children. Via MiXCR, TCRdb re-called the PCR reads, giving one row per CDR3 protein. The table has fewer than 250,000 distinct CDR3 sequences, roughly 18% seen once; the top ten hold 43%. Sequenced material: PBMCs, mostly from graft donor cells, taken 360 days after TCRalphabeta/CD19-depleted stem cell transplant. These receptors were obtained from a male patient between 2 and 15 years old who had a stem cell transplant for acute lymphoblastic leukemia, so the T cells may come from the graft donor. The CDR3 runs from the conserved cysteine through the conserved F or W. Each record gives: D gene, V gene, J gene, clone size, CDR3 protein, CDR3 DNA. D genes are given only for firm matches. The size field is filled for only some rows; it gives once, few, many or a size class.

TRBD2	TRBV5-1	TRBJ2-3	few	CASSTSSGGTDTQYF	TGCGCCAGCAGCACCTCTAGCGGGGGCACAGATACGCAGTATTTT
TRBD1	TRBV5-1	TRBJ1-6	many	CASSGTTGSNSPLHF	TGCGCCAGCAGCGGAACGACAGGGAGTAATTCACCCCTCCACTTT
-	TRBV6-5	TRBJ1-2	few	CASSYGSGVQPPYGYTF	TGTGCCAGCAGTTACGGGTCAGGGGTGCAGCCACCCTATGGCTACACCTTC
TRBD2	TRBV4-2	TRBJ2-6	-	CASSQDMTGGPGANVLTF	TGTGCCAGCAGCCAAGATATGACGGGGGGGCCTGGGGCCAACGTCCTGACTTTC
TRBD2	TRBV20-1	TRBJ2-7	-	CSARQTSAYEQYF	TGCAGTGCTAGGCAGACTAGCGCCTACGAGCAGTACTTC
-	TRBV12-3/TRBV12-4	TRBJ1-4	few	CASSFGSLYEKLFF	TGTGCCAGCAGTTTTGGCAGCCTTTACGAAAAACTGTTTTTT
TRBD1	TRBV28	TRBJ2-7	-	CASSLYGRWGRGSYEQYF	TGTGCCAGCAGTTTATATGGTCGGTGGGGCAGGGGGTCCTACGAGCAGTACTTC
-	TRBV5-1	TRBJ2-7	few	CASSFDREGYEQYF	TGCGCCAGCAGCTTCGATCGTGAGGGATACGAGCAGTACTTC
TRBD2	TRBV10-3	TRBJ2-5	many	CAISEYPIAGGETQYF	TGTGCCATCAGTGAATACCCGATAGCGGGGGGAGAGACCCAGTACTTC
TRBD1	TRBV5-1	TRBJ2-3	few	CASSFGGQSTDTQYF	TGCGCCAGCAGCTTTGGGGGACAGTCAACAGATACGCAGTATTTT
TRBD1	TRBV20-1	TRBJ2-7	-	CSARGTGASAEQYF	TGCAGTGCTAGAGGGACAGGGGCCTCAGCCGAGCAGTACTTC
-	TRBV30	TRBJ2-7	-	CALRVAGASSYEQYF	TGTGCCTTACGGGTGGCGGGCGCGAGCTCCTACGAGCAGTACTTC
-	TRBV7-8	TRBJ1-1	many	CASSSGNGAINTEAFF	TGTGCCAGCAGCTCAGGCAACGGGGCAATCAACACTGAAGCTTTCTTT
TRBD1	TRBV29-1	TRBJ2-3	few	CSVEGTRQGPDTQYF	TGCAGCGTTGAAGGTACAAGACAGGGCCCAGATACGCAGTATTTT
TRBD1	TRBV7-9	TRBJ2-5	-	CASTPADRASGTQYF	TGTGCCAGCACCCCCGCGGACAGGGCCAGCGGGACCCAGTACTTC
-	TRBV6-2/TRBV6-3	TRBJ2-1	few	CASSNSNEQFF	TGTGCCAGCAGTAATTCCAATGAGCAGTTCTTC
-	TRBV29-1	TRBJ1-2	many	CSVEDQQLHYGYTF	TGCAGCGTTGAAGATCAACAGCTACACTATGGCTACACCTTC
-	TRBV12-3/TRBV12-4	TRBJ2-1	-	CASSLAPGQGNNEQFF	TGTGCCAGCAGTTTAGCGCCGGGCCAGGGGAACAATGAGCAGTTCTTC
-	TRBV29-1	TRBJ1-1	-	CSAEEGLGTEAFF	TGCAGCGCCGAAGAGGGGTTGGGGACTGAAGCTTTCTTT
-	TRBV5-4	TRBJ2-7	-	CASSPTGLTRFAEQYF	TGTGCCAGCAGCCCAACTGGACTAACCCGCTTCGCGGAGCAGTACTTC
-	TRBV12-3/TRBV12-4	TRBJ1-2	once	CASSLVGQQGYTF	TGTGCCAGCAGTTTAGTAGGGCAACAAGGCTACACCTTC
-	TRBV10-3	TRBJ1-2	many	CATRDGKNNYGYTF	TGTGCCACACGAGACGGAAAGAATAACTATGGCTACACCTTC
TRBD1	TRBV18	TRBJ2-7	-	CASSPVDRGNYEQYF	TGTGCCAGCTCACCCGTGGACAGGGGGAACTACGAGCAGTACTTC
TRBD2	TRBV3-1	TRBJ2-1	-	CASSQASGAYNEQFF	TGTGCCAGCAGCCAAGCTAGCGGGGCCTACAATGAGCAGTTCTTC
-	TRBV7-2	TRBJ2-1	-	CASYTSGSSYNEQFF	TGTGCCAGCTATACCTCGGGTAGCTCCTACAATGAGCAGTTCTTC
-	TRBV2	TRBJ2-1	-	CASREEDTNEQFF	TGTGCCAGCAGGGAAGAGGACACCAATGAGCAGTTCTTC
TRBD1	TRBV12-3/TRBV12-4	TRBJ1-2	-	CASRSTTGLNYGYTF	TGTGCCAGCAGATCTACGACAGGGCTGAACTATGGCTACACCTTC
TRBD1	TRBV12-3/TRBV12-4	TRBJ1-2	-	CASSTGTGKGYTF	TGTGCCAGCAGTACCGGGACAGGGAAAGGCTACACCTTC
-	TRBV2	TRBJ2-3	once	CASAGTHDTQYF	TGTGCCAGCGCCGGAACCCACGATACGCAGTATTTT